This T cell receptor (beta chain) was identified during a study of circulating CD8 cells and anti-PD-1 response in melanoma. This clonotype is classed as large. The QIAseq Immune Repertoire TCR panel built the libraries from about 14 ng of total RNA. MiXCR, applied by TCRdb to the reads, yields one record per CDR3 protein. The sample consists of around 710 distinct CDR3 sequences, approximately 7.5% of them appearing once. Deletions cut 3 bases from V and 7 bases from J, with 13 bases between. CDR1 is SQVTM, CDR2 ANQGSEA, per germline. The CDR3 covers 13 residues. Live CD3+CD8+TCRalphabeta+ cells were sorted into four subsets by PD-1 and/or TIGIT.

The receptor was derived from a human donor with melanoma. Material: CD8+ T cells from PBMCs, obtained at baseline or after one month of anti-PD-1 therapy (not recorded which). The chain combines TRBV29-1 with TRBJ2-1; TRBD1 is a possible D gene (6 bases). CDR3 nucleotide sequence: TGCAGCGTTGAGGTGGGGGCTGGGAATGAGCAGTTCTTC. It codes for CSVEVGAGNEQFF.